This is a list of T cell receptor beta chains from one sample in a study of technical replicates of blood from four donors. Sequenced by immunoSEQ multiplex PCR; TCRdb stores in-frame clones only, minus some. The repertoire consists of about 100,000 clones, with approximately 96% occurring once and the leading ten covering more than 0.3%. Sequencing was done on a sample of T cells isolated from PBMCs. These receptors all stem from a human donor in good health. CDR3s include the opening cysteine and the closing phenylalanine or tryptophan. A D gene is named only where the DNA matches it firmly. A clone size is listed for some rows: how often the clone was seen (once, few, many), or a class if it is expanded.

D gene | J gene | V gene | clone size | CDR3 DNA | CDR3 protein
TRBD1 | TRBJ1-5 | TRBV19 | once | TGTGCCAGTAGTATAGGGGGAGGGACAGGGGGACAGCCCCAGCATTTT | CASSIGGGTGGQPQHF
TRBD2 | TRBJ2-2 | TRBV6-4 | . | TGTGCCAGCAGTGACGGGAGGGACACCGGGGAGCTGTTTTTT | CASSDGRDTGELFF
. | TRBJ1-2 | TRBV28 | . | TGTGCCAGCAGGCCGGTAGCTAACTATGGCTACACCTTC | CASRPVANYGYTF
TRBD2 | TRBJ2-1 | TRBV6-4 | . | TGTGCCAGCAGTCCCCTAGCGGGGCCCTACAATGAGCAGTTCTTC | CASSPLAGPYNEQFF
TRBD1 | TRBJ2-1 | TRBV6-6 | . | TGTGCCAGCAGTTCGAACCAGGGGGCGTACAATGAGCAGTTCTTC | CASSSNQGAYNEQFF
. | TRBJ2-7 | TRBV5-1 | . | TGCGCCAGCAGCTTCCGGGGATCTTCGGGTTACGAGCAGTACTTC | CASSFRGSSGYEQYF
. | TRBJ2-2 | TRBV27 | . | TGTGCCAGCTCGCCCCAGGGGTTTATGTCCGGGGAGCTGTTTTTT | CASSPQGFMSGELFF
. | TRBJ1-5 | TRBV6-1 | . | TGTGCCAGCAGTGAAAATGGAGCAGGGATCTATCAGCCCCAGCATTTT | CASSENGAGIYQPQHF
TRBD1 | TRBJ2-3 | TRBV19 | . | TGTGCCAGCGGGACAGCTAGCACAGATACGCAGTATTTT | CASGTASTDTQYF
TRBD1 | TRBJ1-5 | TRBV19 | . | TGTGCCACCTCCCGCCGACCGGGACAGGGGAGCAATCAGCCCCAGCATTTT | CATSRRPGQGSNQPQHF
. | TRBJ1-3 | TRBV7-9 | . | TGTGCCAGCAGCTTACTCAGGGGCTCTGGAAACACCATATATTTT | CASSLLRGSGNTIYF
. | TRBJ1-1 | TRBV5-1 | . | TGCGCCAGCAGTGGCCCCGGGGTGAACACTGAAGCTTTCTTT | CASSGPGVNTEAFF
. | TRBJ1-3 | TRBV5-1 | . | TGCGCCAGCAGCGGGAGTTCCTATGGAAACACCATATATTTT | CASSGSSYGNTIYF
TRBD1 | TRBJ1-2 | TRBV19 | . | TGTGCCAGTAGTCACCTCCAGACAGGGGGCTTCTATGGCTACACCTTC | CASSHLQTGGFYGYTF
TRBD2 | TRBJ2-1 | TRBV7-2 | once | TGTGCCAGCAGCTTGGTTAGCGGGAGTAATGAGCAGTTCTTC | CASSLVSGSNEQFF
. | TRBJ1-4 | TRBV6-1 | . | TGTGCCAGCAGTGGACACCGGACAAGCTTTCGGGAAAAACTGTTTTTT | CASSGHRTSFREKLFF
. | TRBJ1-1 | TRBV6-1 | . | TGTGCCAGCAAGACCCGGGGATCGAACACTGAAGCTTTCTTT | CASKTRGSNTEAFF
. | TRBJ1-5 | TRBV6-5 | once | TGTGCCGGTCCCGGGGGGGTGGATCAGCCCCAGCATTTT | CAGPGGVDQPQHF
TRBD1 | TRBJ2-7 | TRBV19 | . | TGTGCCAGTAGTTTTACAGGGGGCTACGAGCAGTACTTC | CASSFTGGYEQYF
TRBD1 | TRBJ2-7 | TRBV19 | . | TGTGCCAGTAGTCGTGGGGACAGTCGTCACGAGCAGTACTTC | CASSRGDSRHEQYF
TRBD2 | TRBJ2-1 | TRBV7-3 | . | TGTGCCAGCAGCGTCCTAGCGGGATATGAGCAGTTCTTC | CASSVLAGYEQFF
. | TRBJ2-3 | TRBV7-2 | once | TGTGCCAGCAGCTTATATGGCGGGCTTAGCACAGATACGCAGTATTTT | CASSLYGGLSTDTQYF
TRBD1 | TRBJ2-7 | TRBV11-2 | . | TGTGCCAGCAGCTTCGGACAGGGTGTTAACGAGCAGTACTTC | CASSFGQGVNEQYF
TRBD1 | TRBJ2-1 | TRBV15 | . | TGTGCCACCAGCAGGCCGGGACAGGGCTACAATGAGCAGTTCTTC | CATSRPGQGYNEQFF
. | TRBJ1-5 | TRBV19 | once | TGTGCCAGTAGTATTGGTAGGGAGTTCCATCAGCCCCAGCATTTT | CASSIGREFHQPQHF
. | TRBJ2-3 | TRBV20-1 | . | TGCAGTGCTCAGCGTGATACGCAGTATTTT | CSAQRDTQYF
. | TRBJ2-7 | TRBV27 | . | TGTGCCAGCAGTCAGATAGGGACACCACACTACGAGCAGTACTTC | CASSQIGTPHYEQYF
TRBD2 | TRBJ2-1 | TRBV4-3 | . | TGCGCCAGCAGCCAAGGGGGACTAGCGTACGAGCAGTTCTTC | CASSQGGLAYEQFF
TRBD2 | TRBJ2-1 | TRBV5-8 | . | TGTGCCAGCAGCCCACCGTCTAGCGGTATATACAATGAGCAGTTCTTC | CASSPPSSGIYNEQFF
TRBD2 | TRBJ2-7 | TRBV28 | once | TGTGCCAGCAGTGCACCGGGACTAGCTCAATACGAGCAGTACTTC | CASSAPGLAQYEQYF
. | TRBJ2-3 | TRBV15 | once | TGTGCCACCAGCAGTAGTCCTGGGGCCCGCACAGATACGCAGTATTTT | CATSSSPGARTDTQYF
TRBD1 | TRBJ1-4 | TRBV5-6 | once | TGTGCCAGCAGCACCCCGGGACAGGGCGAAGAAAAACTGTTTTTT | CASSTPGQGEEKLFF
. | TRBJ1-5 | TRBV19 | once | TGTGCCAGTGCAGCGGGGCTAGTAATCCCTAATCAGCCCCAGCATTTT | CASAAGLVIPNQPQHF